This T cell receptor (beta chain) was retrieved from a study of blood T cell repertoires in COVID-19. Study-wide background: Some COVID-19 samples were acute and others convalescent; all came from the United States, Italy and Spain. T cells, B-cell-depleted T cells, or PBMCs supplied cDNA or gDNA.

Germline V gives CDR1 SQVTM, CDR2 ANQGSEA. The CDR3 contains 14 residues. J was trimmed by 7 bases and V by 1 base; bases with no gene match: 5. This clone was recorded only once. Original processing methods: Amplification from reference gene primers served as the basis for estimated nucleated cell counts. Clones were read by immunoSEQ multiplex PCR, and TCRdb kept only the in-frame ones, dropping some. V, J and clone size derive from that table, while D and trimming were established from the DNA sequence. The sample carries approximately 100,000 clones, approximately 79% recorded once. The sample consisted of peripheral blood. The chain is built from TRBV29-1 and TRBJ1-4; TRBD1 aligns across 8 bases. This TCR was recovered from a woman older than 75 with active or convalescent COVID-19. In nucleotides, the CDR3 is TGCAGCGTTGAAGTAGGGCAGGGGGCTGAAAAACTGTTTTTT. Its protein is CSVEVGQGAEKLFF.